This entry features one T cell receptor (beta chain) sequence. Its antigen is still unknown. The record originates from a study of vaccination effects on CD4 cells after COVID-19. Repertoires were generated with immunoSEQ multiplex PCR, while TCRdb's copy carries only in-frame clones and drops some. The table records approximately 30,000 clones, under 80% of them present only once. The CDR3 covers 13 residues. The germline V gene has CDR1 SQVTM and CDR2 ANQGSEA. V was pared by 7 bases and J by 3 bases, with 8 bases of the junction left unmatched. Antigen-specific CD4+ T cells were expanded (with viral peptide pools) by the ViraFEST assay ahead of sequencing. Culture proceeded for 9 to 11 days, and CD4+ T cells were then isolated. PCR confirmed that the person was infected with SARS-CoV-2 between March and December 2020.

The chain recombines TRBV29-1 with TRBJ2-7, with TRBD1 matching over 8 bases. The sequence was obtained from a human donor who had a prior SARS-CoV-2 infection. The sequenced sample was CD4+ T cells from PBMCs cultured with a peptide pool, obtained before COVID-19 vaccination. CDR3 loop: CSARGQGGYEQYF. DNA of the CDR3: TGCAGCGCCCGAGGACAGGGTGGCTACGAGCAGTACTTC.